This T cell receptor (beta chain) was identified during a study of T cell responses to AZD1222 COVID-19 vaccine. Method: immunoSEQ multiplex PCR; TCRdb's copy keeps in-frame clones and lacks some. The sample records under 150,000 clones, 90% being singletons. The input for sequencing was peripheral blood, taken 28 days after the second AZD1222 dose. The receptor comes from an adult who received the AZD1222 COVID-19 vaccine.

The DNA for the CDR3 is TGTGCCACCAGTGACCGCTCTAGCGGGAAAGAGACCCAGTACTTC. It encodes CATSDRSSGKETQYF. This chain uses TRBV24-1 with TRBJ2-5; TRBD2 matches 9 bases. This CDR3 has 15 amino acids. V was pared by 4 bases and J by 3 bases, with 5 bases of the junction left unmatched. Germline loops: CDR1 KGHDR, CDR2 SFDVKD.